This T cell receptor beta chain stems from a study of cytomegalovirus exposure and HLA in healthy donors. Whole-study context: From approximately 170 million T cells, an earlier analysis saw approximately 110 million unique TCR beta sequences.

The CDR3 runs to 14 residues. From germline, CDR1 is SGHNT and CDR2 YYREEE (reference sequence). V trimming: 6 bases; J trimming: 0 bases; junction bases outside the gene matches: 6. Study-wide points: In terms of immune exposure information, only CMV serostatus was available. Several of the most significant clusters appeared linked to common viral pathogens, based on a later analysis. Among CMV-associated TCR beta chains, most appeared HLA-restricted in a later analysis.

Notes on this clone: Its specificity is unknown.

The study ran its PCR with 60 Vbeta and 13 Jbeta primers. Sequenced by immunoSEQ multiplex PCR; TCRdb stores in-frame clones only, minus some. The sample lists approximately 140,000 clones, 60% to 85% occurring once. The chain uses TRBV5-4 and TRBJ2-7; 7 nucleotides match TRBD1. The TCR was taken from a man in his forties in good health and CMV-seropositive. The sample taken for sequencing was PBMCs. CDR3 sequence (DNA): TGTGCCAGCATGGCAGGGACAGACTCCTACGAGCAGTACTTC. This sequence encodes CASMAGTDSYEQYF.